The next 8 T cell receptor beta chains were all read from a single sample in a study of blood T cells in healthy people across ages. Alongside a J-beta primer mix, a sample-barcoded 5' primer served in a second PCR lasting about 7 to 12 cycles. Each CDR3 protein is one row after TCRdb ran MiXCR on the 5' RACE reads. The table records about 400,000 distinct CDR3 sequences, roughly half of them present only once. The sample comprised blood. Source of these receptors: a man in his sixties in good health.

This clonotype has more than one count but fewer than ten. The chain links TRBV3-1 to TRBJ2-1; the D gene is possibly TRBD1 (6 bases). V gave up 6 bases and J gave up 9 bases, with 15 bases separating them. Germline V gene data show CDR1 as LGHDT and CDR2 as YNNKEL (reference sequence). The CDR3 has 13 residues. In DNA form, the CDR3 reads TGTGCCAGCAGATACAGGGTCGCAGGTGAGCAGTTCTTC. The encoded protein is CASRYRVAGEQFF.

This rearrangement joins TRBV20-1 to TRBJ1-2; tentatively, D is TRBD1 (6 bases). Germline V CDR1 and CDR2: DFQATT, SNEGSKA (reference sequence). The CDR3 is made up of 14 amino acids. The ends were cut back, 6 bases at V and 1 base at J, with 15 bases in the middle. The CDR3 loop reads CSAPLRTVNYGYTF. CDR3 sequence (DNA): TGCAGTGCCCCTCTAAGGACAGTTAACTATGGCTACACCTTC.

This clonotype was recorded a few times. The V and J genes are TRBV3-1 and TRBJ2-7; D is possibly TRBD1 (5 bases). The V gene's germline CDR1 is LGHDT and CDR2 YNNKEL (reference sequence). The V and J ends lost 5 bases and 0 bases respectively, with 11 bases between them. The CDR3 is 14 amino acids. The CDR3 region is CASSVTGYSYEQYF. As DNA, the CDR3 is TGTGCCAGCAGCGTTACAGGATACTCCTACGAGCAGTACTTC.

The chain is built from TRBV24-1 and TRBJ2-1; 10 bases map to TRBD1. The CDR3 is made up of 16 amino acids. CDR1 KGHDR and CDR2 SFDVKD come from the germline V gene. Trimming removed 4 bases from V and 2 bases from J; junction bases left unmatched: 4. CDR3 protein: CATSDTGTGAYNEQFF. The CDR3 nucleotides are TGTGCCACCAGTGACACCGGGACAGGGGCCTACAATGAGCAGTTCTTC.

The rearrangement uses TRBV12-3 or TRBV12-4 and TRBJ2-7; D unresolved. V shed 6 bases and J shed 3 bases, with 12 bases lying between them. CDR3 length: 13 residues. CDR3 in DNA: TGTGCCAGCAGCAAGGATCGAAGCTACGAGCAGTACTTC. Translated: CASSKDRSYEQYF.

Concerning this clonotype: Relative to the germline gene, one junction end is altered; a read error may explain this. This rearrangement joins TRBV30 to TRBJ2-7; weak D call: TRBD2 (7 bases). This CDR3 has 12 amino acids. Germline V gives CDR1 GTSNPN, CDR2 SVGIG (reference sequence). The chain's CDR3 is CARSKGGHEQYF. The CDR3 bases are TGTGCCCGGAGTAAGGGGGGGCACGAGCAGTACTTC.

J is TRBJ2-5 and V is TRBV28; D not resolved. Trimming left V 4 bases short and J 5 bases short, with 8 bases between. Germline CDR1 reads MDHEN; CDR2 reads SYDVKM. CDR3 length: 12 amino acids. The CDR3 DNA sequence: TGTGCCAGCAGTTCCGGTCCGGAGACCCAGTACTTC. As protein: CASSSGPETQYF.

The gene calls are TRBV20-1 and TRBJ1-1; D perhaps matches TRBD1 (5 bases). This CDR3 region has 16 residues. Trimming pared 4 bases from V and 0 bases from J, leaving 18 bases between. Per the germline V gene, CDR1 is DFQATT and CDR2 is SNEGSKA (reference sequence). The CDR3 DNA sequence: TGCAGTGCTAAGCCCCAGGGAGGGATAATGAACACTGAAGCTTTCTTT. This translates into CSAKPQGGIMNTEAFF.